This T cell receptor (beta chain) originates from a study of Ad26.COV2.S vaccination and SARS-CoV-2 variants. Across the whole study: Donor joined the COV1001 Ad26.COV2.S trial arm. By the intramuscular route, Ad26.COV2.S was given once, or twice 56 days apart. General observations from the study: TCR breadth and depth estimates may have understated total T cell responses.

This clone was recorded once. Its antigen is not identified. The sample's treatment: around 19 received Ad26.COV2.S at low or high dose, single or two shots; several received placebo; per-sample allocation not given. Day 63 after the first vaccine or placebo injection was the time point for sampling. The CDR3 is 18 residues long. V lost 5 bases and J 0 bases, leaving 18 bases between the germline ends. Per the germline V gene, CDR1 is SGHRS and CDR2 is YFSETQ. Here immunoSEQ multiplex PCR was the method, and the copy in TCRdb shows in-frame clones only, minus some. The table lists about 280,000 clones, about 87% of them singletons.

This receptor was identified in a person between 18 and 65 years old who received the Ad26.COV2.S COVID-19 vaccine or a placebo. V usage is TRBV5-1 and J usage is TRBJ2-6; no clear D. The specimen comprised peripheral blood, sampled in a trial of Ad26.COV2.S vaccine versus placebo. In DNA form, the CDR3 reads TGCGCCAGCAGTTTCACCCGGGCAGGAGTCTCTGGGGCCAACGTCCTGACTTTC. This gives the protein CASSFTRAGVSGANVLTF.